This entry features one T cell receptor beta chain sequence. Antigen: not known. Assay used: immunoSEQ multiplex PCR; TCRdb lists only in-frame clones, some missing. The sample comprises 70,000 to 75,000 clones, roughly 82% of which are singletons, and 5% rests with the top ten. The source of the sample is a study of OX40 agonist ivuxolimab in advanced cancers. Study outcomes and limitations: Partial responders at 0.1-3.0 mg/kg showed near-lowest clonal expansion. CD8+ T cells (on average) carried more expanded clones than CD4+ T cells.

The TCR was taken from an adult with an advanced solid tumor such as melanoma, head and neck, liver or kidney cancer. The sequencing used CD4+ or CD8+ T cells sorted from blood, collected in a trial of the OX40 agonist ivuxolimab.

CDR3: CASSGTLQDQPQHF. The CDR3 DNA is TGTGCCAGCAGTGGTACACTACAAGATCAGCCCCAGCATTTT. The chain recombines TRBV6-1 with TRBJ1-5; D gene ambiguous. The V and J ends lost 4 bases and 5 bases respectively, with 12 bases between them. CDR1 and CDR2 from the germline V gene are MNHNS and SASEGT. The CDR3 is 14 amino acids.